This T cell receptor (beta chain) comes out of a study of T cell responses to AZD1222 COVID-19 vaccine. Per germline, CDR1 MNHEY and CDR2 SVGEGT. Trimming removed 2 bases at V and 5 bases at J, with 9 bases between. The CDR3 is 14 residues long. General study points: Researchers report vaccine-associated CD4 TCRs spanning spike, with dominance at 160-218 and 743-854. It was only five to seven AZD1222 recipients who were seropositive at baseline.

Concerning this clone: Antigen: not known.

The data were produced by immunoSEQ multiplex PCR, yet TCRdb's version contains in-frame clones alone and is incomplete. Among more than 60,000 clones listed, about four fifths were seen once. The rearrangement links TRBV6-2 or TRBV6-3 to TRBJ2-2, with D unclear. The sequence derives from an adult who received the AZD1222 COVID-19 vaccine. Sequenced material: peripheral blood, taken 28 days after the second AZD1222 dose. CDR3 loop: CASSYVRWTGELFF. Here the CDR3 DNA reads TGTGCCAGCAGTTACGTAAGGTGGACCGGGGAGCTGTTTTTT.